These 27 T cell receptor beta chains originate from one sample sequenced in a study of identifying expanded T cells in peripheral blood. Only in-frame clones appear in the TCRdb table, and some are missing; sequencing was by immunoSEQ multiplex PCR. The sample carries 95,000 to 100,000 clones, around 88% recorded once. The sample consisted of blood. The receptor source for this set is a person aged 18 to 75 in good health.

The CDR3 region has the DNA TGCGCCAGCAGCTATCTAGCGGATACATACAATGAGCAGTTCTTC. Translated, it gives CASSYLADTYNEQFF. V gene TRBV5-1 combines with J gene TRBJ2-1; TRBD2 agrees at 7 bases. The CDR3 is made up of 15 amino acids. Losses at the gene ends were 3 bases for V and 4 bases for J; bases not matched to a gene: 7. Germline CDR1 reads SGHRS; CDR2 reads YFSETQ.

The gene calls are TRBV4-2 and TRBJ1-4; unclear D gene. V lost 1 base, J lost 8 bases, and 17 bases lay in between. Looked up from germline, CDR1 is LGHNA and CDR2 is YNFKEQ. This CDR3 has 16 amino acids. The CDR3, as DNA: TGTGCCAGCAGCCAAGGTCTGGCCCGGGCGGTAGAAAAACTGTTTTTT. It encodes CASSQGLARAVEKLFF.

The chain carries TRBV11-2 and TRBJ1-2; D possibly corresponds to TRBD1 (5 bases). V was clipped by 0 bases and J by 0 bases, with 11 bases between them. The CDR3 is 16 residues long. CDR1 and CDR2 from the germline V gene are SGHAT and FQNNGV. CDR3 bases: TGTGCCAGCAGCTTAGATAGAGGGGCAACTAACTATGGCTACACCTTC. Encoded protein: CASSLDRGATNYGYTF. Variable domain in full (rest from reference TRBV11-2 and TRBJ1-2): EAGVAQSPRYKIIEKRQSVAFWCNPISGHATLYWYQQILGQGPKLLIQFQNNGVVDDSQLPKDRFSAERLKGVDSTLKIQPAKLEDSAVYLCASSLDRGATNYGYTFGSGTRLTVV.

The V call is TRBV5-1, the J call TRBJ2-1, with 9 positions matching TRBD2. The CDR3 extends over 15 amino acids. CDR1 and CDR2 (germline): SGHRS, YFSETQ. Unmatched junction bases numbered 9, after V lost 2 bases and J lost 9 bases. CDR3 amino acids: CASSFGGGAGGEQFF. CDR3 nucleotides: TGCGCCAGCAGCTTCGGCGGGGGGGCCGGAGGTGAGCAGTTCTTC.

In this sample, this clone turned up a few times. The chain carries TRBV6-1 and TRBJ2-1, with 11 bases identical to TRBD2. V trimming: 4 bases; J trimming: 4 bases; junction bases outside the gene matches: 3. The CDR3 consists of 15 residues. Germline-derived CDR1 and CDR2 are MNHNS and SASEGT. DNA for the CDR3: TGTGCCAGCAGTGCGACTAGCGGGGAATACAATGAGCAGTTCTTC. Translated: CASSATSGEYNEQFF.

This clone was picked up one time. This chain uses TRBV30 with TRBJ2-7; tentative D call: TRBD1 (6 bases). Trimming took 2 bases from V and 2 from J, leaving 10 bases between them. This CDR3 contains 13 residues. From germline, CDR1 is GTSNPN and CDR2 SVGIG (reference sequence). CDR3 sequence (DNA): TGTGCCTGGAGTCCAGGGGACCCCTACGAGCAGTACTTC. This encodes CAWSPGDPYEQYF.

Notes on this clone: A junction boundary mismatches the germline segment, possibly from a read error. The chain couples TRBV2 to TRBJ1-5, with D uncertain. The CDR3 sequence is 14 residues long. Germline CDR1 SNHLY, CDR2 FYNNEI. CDR3 coding DNA: TGTGCCAGCAGCGAAGACACTACTGCTCAGCCCCAGCATTTT. Its translation is CASSEDTTAQPQHF.

V and J are TRBV28 and TRBJ2-3; the D is unclear. The V gene's germline CDR1 is MDHEN and CDR2 SYDVKM. This CDR3 comprises 13 residues. V was cut by 5 bases and J by 7 bases, with 13 bases left in between. The CDR3 here is CASSMAPINTQYF. In DNA form, the CDR3 reads TGTGCCAGCAGTATGGCCCCCATAAATACGCAGTATTTT. The whole variable domain, filled in from reference TRBV28 and TRBJ2-3, reads DVKVTQSSRYLVKRTGEKVFLECVQDMDHENMFWYRQDPGLGLRLIYFSYDVKMKEKGDIPEGYSVSREKKERFSLILESASTNQTSMYLCASSMAPINTQYFGPGTRLTVL.

The V gene is TRBV7-6, the J gene TRBJ2-2; perhaps TRBD1 as D (5 bases). From germline, CDR1 is SGHVS and CDR2 FNYEAQ. V lost 1 base and J lost 6, with 9 bases in between. The CDR3 consists of 14 residues. The CDR3 region is CASSLGTRPGELFF. CDR3 sequence (DNA): TGTGCCAGCAGCTTAGGGACAAGACCCGGGGAGCTGTTTTTT.

This clone has only one observation. This chain uses TRBV5-6 with TRBJ1-2; possible D gene TRBD1, 5 bases. Between the trimmed V and J ends, which lost 6 bases and 4 bases, there was a span of 13 bases. This CDR3 region has 13 residues. Germline-derived CDR1 and CDR2 are SGHDT and YYEEEE. The CDR3 region is CASTTLGPYGYTF. The CDR3 DNA is TGTGCCAGCACCACCCTGGGGCCCTATGGCTACACCTTC.

CDR3: CASSFSGPRYPEQYF. The DNA of the CDR3 is TGTGCCAGCAGCTTCTCCGGGCCGCGATACCCAGAGCAGTACTTC. V gene TRBV7-9 combines with J gene TRBJ2-5, with D hard to call. The V gene's germline CDR1 is SEHNR and CDR2 FQNEAQ (reference sequence). There are 15 residues in the CDR3. The V gene lost 3 bases and the J gene lost 11 bases, with 22 bases spanning the gap.

V is TRBV5-4 and J is TRBJ2-3; 8 bases agree with TRBD1. From germline, CDR1 is SGHNT and CDR2 YYREEE (reference sequence). V lost 5 bases and J lost 7; bases outside the gene matches: 12. This CDR3 has 15 residues. The DNA of the CDR3 is TGTGCCAGCAGTTCGCGGGACAGGCTTCTTCATACGCAGTATTTT. Translating it yields CASSSRDRLLHTQYF.

This clone appeared a single time. The rearrangement joins TRBV6-5 to TRBJ2-1; TRBD1 aligns across 9 bases. In germline, CDR1 is MNHEY, CDR2 SVGAGI. V shed 6 bases and J 11 bases; nucleotides not matched to a gene: 14. This CDR3 region has 15 residues. The CDR3 nucleotides are TGTGCCAGCAGCGGACCGGGACAGGGCGGTTCGAAGCAGTTCTTC. This translates into CASSGPGQGGSKQFF.

CDR3 DNA sequence: TGTGCCAGCAGTTTACAGGGCGCTGGTGTGTATGGCTACACCTTC. Translating gives CASSLQGAGVYGYTF. V usage is TRBV28 and J usage is TRBJ1-2; weak D call: TRBD1 (5 bases). V was pared by 2 bases and J by 5 bases, with 15 bases between. This CDR3 is 15 amino acids long. Germline assignment: CDR1 MDHEN and CDR2 SYDVKM.

This chain joins TRBV28 and TRBJ2-1; 8 nucleotides agree with TRBD2. The CDR3 has 19 amino acids. Germline trimming cut 3 bases from V and 7 bases from J; bases unmatched to any gene: 20. Germline lookup yields CDR1 MDHEN and CDR2 SYDVKM. The chain's CDR3 is CASSFGLARGRPPPNEQFF. In DNA form, the CDR3 reads TGTGCCAGCAGTTTTGGACTAGCCCGGGGTCGGCCCCCTCCTAATGAGCAGTTCTTC.

The chain employs TRBV5-1 and TRBJ2-1, with 11 bases lining up with TRBD2. The V and J ends lost 0 bases and 9 bases, in that order; junction bases with no gene match: 11. The CDR3 is made up of 17 amino acids. Germline values: CDR1 SGHRS, CDR2 YFSETQ. CDR3 protein: CASSLGVSSGGNAEQFF. For the CDR3, the DNA is TGCGCCAGCAGCTTGGGAGTCTCTAGCGGGGGGAACGCTGAGCAGTTCTTC.

The J gene is TRBJ1-2, the V gene TRBV28; D perhaps matches TRBD1 (5 bases). Per the germline V gene, CDR1 is MDHEN and CDR2 is SYDVKM. The ends were cut back, 2 bases at V and 8 bases at J, with 18 bases in the middle. CDR3 length: 15 amino acids. In DNA, the CDR3 is TGTGCCAGCAGTTTACCCCCAAACCAGGGCTCCGGCTACACCTTC. It translates to CASSLPPNQGSGYTF.

This clone was seen a few times. This chain links TRBV21-1 with TRBJ1-1. TRBV21-1 is reported as a pseudogene. The CDR3 spans 12 residues. The CDR3 is CASSTGSPEAFF. The CDR3, as DNA: TGTGCCAGCAGCACTGGGTCTCCCGAAGCTTTCTTT.

V and J are TRBV21-1 and TRBJ1-4. TRBV21-1 is flagged as a pseudogene. This CDR3 is 9 amino acids long. The CDR3, as DNA: TGTGCCAGCAGAGAAAAACTGTTTTTT. Translating gives CASREKLFF.

V is TRBV13 and J is TRBJ1-2, with 10 nucleotides matching TRBD1. The length of the CDR3 is 14 residues. V gave up 6 bases and J gave up 8 bases; unmatched junction bases: 9. CDR1 is PRHDT, CDR2 FYEKMQ, per germline (reference sequence). The CDR3: CASSYRQGAGGYTF. In nucleotides, the CDR3 is TGTGCCAGCAGTTATCGACAGGGGGCGGGAGGCTACACCTTC.

The gene calls are TRBV27 and TRBJ1-2; 9 nucleotides line up with TRBD1. With 11 bases clipped from V and 7 bases from J, the junction kept 8 bases outside the gene matches. The CDR3 loop spans 12 amino acids. Germline assignment: CDR1 MNHEY and CDR2 SMNVEV (reference sequence). This CDR3 is CAVRDRELGYTF. The CDR3 DNA sequence: TGTGCCGTCCGGGACAGGGAGCTTGGCTACACCTTC.

V usage is TRBV5-4 and J usage is TRBJ2-5; D may be TRBD2 (6 bases). The germline V gene encodes CDR1 SGHNT and CDR2 YYREEE (reference sequence). V shed 4 bases and J shed 0 bases, with 10 bases lying between them. The CDR3 is made up of 14 amino acids. CDR3 in amino acids: CASSRGTDQETQYF. The CDR3 DNA is TGTGCCAGCAGCCGGGGGACGGACCAAGAGACCCAGTACTTC.

The chain is built from TRBV13 and TRBJ2-7; 8 bases align to TRBD2. Germline V CDR1 and CDR2: PRHDT, FYEKMQ (reference sequence). V lost 2 bases, J lost 5 bases, and 5 bases stayed unmatched. The CDR3 spans 14 residues. CDR3 region: CASSLRGGRDEQYF. DNA of the CDR3: TGTGCCAGCAGCTTACGGGGGGGACGGGACGAGCAGTACTTC. Combining the CDR3 with reference TRBV13 and TRBJ2-7 gives the whole variable domain AAGVIQSPRHLIKEKRETATLKCYPIPRHDTVYWYQQGPGQDPQFLISFYEKMQSDKGSIPDRFSAQQFSDYHSELNMSSLELGDSALYFCASSLRGGRDEQYFGPGTRLTVT.

This sequence joins TRBV11-2 and TRBJ2-3, with D unresolved. Between the trimmed V and J ends, which lost 1 base and 1 base, there was a span of 6 bases. Germline assignment: CDR1 SGHAT and CDR2 FQNNGV. The CDR3 is 14 amino acids. The CDR3 DNA is TGTGCCAGCAGCTTAGGAGGTCGCACAGATACGCAGTATTTT. Residues: CASSLGGRTDTQYF.

The gene calls are TRBV9 and TRBJ2-1; 9 nucleotides match TRBD2. Looked up from germline, CDR1 is SGDLS and CDR2 is YYNGEE. Germline trimming cut 6 bases from V and 4 bases from J; bases unmatched to any gene: 11. The CDR3 covers 16 residues. The CDR3 here is CASNRPRAGGYNEQFF. The CDR3 nucleotides read TGTGCCAGCAACCGTCCTCGGGCGGGGGGGTACAATGAGCAGTTCTTC.

Here the CDR3 reads CASSLGVANVLTF. Written as DNA, the CDR3 is TGTGCCAGCAGCTTGGGGGTGGCCAACGTCCTGACTTTC. The chain employs TRBV5-6 and TRBJ2-6; D remains unclear. CDR1 SGHDT and CDR2 YYEEEE come from the germline V gene. Deletions cut 0 bases from V and 6 bases from J, with 4 bases between. The CDR3 runs 13 residues.

The rearrangement uses TRBV19 and TRBJ1-4; 11 bases fit TRBD1. This CDR3 region has 15 residues. V lost 9 bases to trimming and J lost 7 bases; unmatched junction nucleotides: 10. Germline CDR1 is LNHDA and CDR2 is SQIVND (reference sequence). CDR3 loop: CASQARDRGTEKLFF. CDR3 nucleotides: TGTGCCAGCCAAGCCCGGGACAGGGGGACTGAAAAACTGTTTTTT. The variable domain in full, with the rest retrieved from reference TRBV19 and TRBJ1-4, is DGGITQSPKYLFRKEGQNVTLSCEQNLNHDAMYWYRQDPGQGLRLIYYSQIVNDFQKGDIAEGYSVSREKKESFPLTVTSAQKNPTAFYLCASQARDRGTEKLFFGSGTQLSVL.